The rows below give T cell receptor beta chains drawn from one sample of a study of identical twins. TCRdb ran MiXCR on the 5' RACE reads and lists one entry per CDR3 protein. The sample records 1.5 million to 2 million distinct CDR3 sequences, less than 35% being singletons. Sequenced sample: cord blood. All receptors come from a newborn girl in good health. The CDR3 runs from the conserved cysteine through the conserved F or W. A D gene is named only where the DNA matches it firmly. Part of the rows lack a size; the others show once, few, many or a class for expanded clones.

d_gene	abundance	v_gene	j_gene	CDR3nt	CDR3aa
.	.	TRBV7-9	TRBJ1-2	TGTGCCAGCAGCTTAGGCGGGGGGCTTGGCTACACCTTC	CASSLGGGLGYTF
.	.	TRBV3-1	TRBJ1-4	TGTGCCAGCAGCCAAGGAACCCGGGGGACCGTGTTTTTT	CASSQGTRGTVFF
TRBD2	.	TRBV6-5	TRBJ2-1	TGTGCCAGCAGTCTTGGACTAGCGGGTCCCTATGAGCAGTTCTTC	CASSLGLAGPYEQFF
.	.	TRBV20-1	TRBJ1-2	TGCAGTGCTAGGGACCCAGGAAGGAGCTATGGCTACACCTTC	CSARDPGRSYGYTF
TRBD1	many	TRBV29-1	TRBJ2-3	TGCAGCGTTGTGGGACAGGGGGCGGCAGATACGCAGTATTTT	CSVVGQGAADTQYF
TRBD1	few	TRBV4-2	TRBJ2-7	TGTGCCAGCAGCCAAGGACAGGGGTACAATGAGCAGTACTTC	CASSQGQGYNEQYF
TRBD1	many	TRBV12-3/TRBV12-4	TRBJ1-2	TGTGCCAGCAGTTCAGAGACAGGGGGCTACACCTTC	CASSSETGGYTF
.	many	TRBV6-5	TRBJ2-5	TGTGCCAGCAGTTACGAGGCGGGACCGGTTTCGGCCCAGTACTTC	CASSYEAGPVSAQYF
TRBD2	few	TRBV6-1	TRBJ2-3	TGTGCCAGCTTTCCGGGACTAGCGGGCTCAGATACGCAGTATTTT	CASFPGLAGSDTQYF
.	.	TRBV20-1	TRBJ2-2	TGCAGTGCTAGAGTGAATTCCGGGGAGCTGTTTTTT	CSARVNSGELFF
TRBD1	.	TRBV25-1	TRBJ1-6	TGTGCCAGCAGTTGGACAGGGGGCACACCCCTCCACTTT	CASSWTGGTPLHF
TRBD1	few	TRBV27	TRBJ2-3	TGTGCCAGCAGGCCACAGGGGCCAACAGATACGCAGTATTTT	CASRPQGPTDTQYF
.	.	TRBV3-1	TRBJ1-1	TGTGCCAGCAGCCAACGAGGGGGGCCACGGAACACTGAAGCTTTCTTT	CASSQRGGPRNTEAFF
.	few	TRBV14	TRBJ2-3	TGTGCCAGCAGCCAAGATTGGCAGGATACGCAGTATTTT	CASSQDWQDTQYF
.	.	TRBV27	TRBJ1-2	TGTGCCAGGGGAGAGAGGTATGGCTACACCTTC	CARGERYGYTF
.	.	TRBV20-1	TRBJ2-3	TGCAGTGCTGCCGGGGACACAGATACGCAGTATTTT	CSAAGDTDTQYF
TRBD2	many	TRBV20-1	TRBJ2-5	TGCAGTGCTAGTGGGCTAGCGGCAAACCAAGAGACCCAGTACTTC	CSASGLAANQETQYF
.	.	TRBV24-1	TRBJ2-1	TGTGCCACCAGTGATTTTGGTATTAAGAGGTTCTTC	CATSDFGIKRFF
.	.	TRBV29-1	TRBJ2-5	TGCAGCGGGAGGAGGGATGAGACCCAGTACTTC	CSGRRDETQYF
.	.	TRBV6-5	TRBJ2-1	TGTGCCAGCAGTTACTCGAGGAGACCCAATGAGCAGTTCTTC	CASSYSRRPNEQFF
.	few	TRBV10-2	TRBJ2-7	TGCGCCAGCAGTGAGGATATATACGAGCAGTACTTC	CASSEDIYEQYF
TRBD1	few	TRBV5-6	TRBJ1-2	TGTGCCAGCAGCTTGGTGCACGACAGGGGGGACTATGGCTACACCTTC	CASSLVHDRGDYGYTF
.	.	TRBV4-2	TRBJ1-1	TGTGCCAGCAGCCAAGATCTTAAGACTGAAGCTTTCTTT	CASSQDLKTEAFF
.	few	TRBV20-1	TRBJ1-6	TGCAGTGCGGCCCGACAGAATTCACCCCTCCACTTT	CSAARQNSPLHF
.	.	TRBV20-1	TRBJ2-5	TGCAGTGCTAGAGATTCGGGGAAGGAGACCCAGTACTTC	CSARDSGKETQYF
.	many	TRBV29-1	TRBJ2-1	TGCAGCGTTGTGCGGGGAGGTAATGAGCAGTTCTTC	CSVVRGGNEQFF